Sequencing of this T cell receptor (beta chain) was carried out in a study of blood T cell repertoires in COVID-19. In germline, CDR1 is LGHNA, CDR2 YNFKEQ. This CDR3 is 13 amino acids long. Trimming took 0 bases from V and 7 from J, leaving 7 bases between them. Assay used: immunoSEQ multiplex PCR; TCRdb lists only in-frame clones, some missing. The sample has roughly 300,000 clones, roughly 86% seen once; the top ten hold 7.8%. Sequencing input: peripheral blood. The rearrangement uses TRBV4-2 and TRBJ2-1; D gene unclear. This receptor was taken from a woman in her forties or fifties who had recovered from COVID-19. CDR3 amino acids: CASSQDQDNEQFF. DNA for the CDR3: TGTGCCAGCAGCCAAGATCAGGATAATGAGCAGTTCTTC.